This T cell receptor (beta chain) was documented in a study of cytomegalovirus exposure and HLA in healthy donors. Germline loops: CDR1 MGHRA, CDR2 YSYEKL. V gave up 4 bases and J gave up 4 bases; unmatched junction bases: 7. The CDR3 length is 15 residues. The PCR ran on 60 Vbeta and 13 Jbeta primers. Sequenced by immunoSEQ multiplex PCR; TCRdb stores in-frame clones only, minus some. This sample has 100,000 to 150,000 clones; around 72% occur once, and the top ten carry roughly 9%. The specimen was PBMCs. This chain uses TRBV4-1 with TRBJ1-1; 9 positions agree with TRBD1. The receptor comes from a woman in her forties or fifties in good health and CMV-seropositive. The CDR3 DNA is TGCGCCAGCAGCCCGGGACAGGGTCGGTTCACTGAAGCTTTCTTT. Protein: CASSPGQGRFTEAFF.